This TCR beta chain was sequenced for a study of cytomegalovirus exposure and HLA in healthy donors. General observations from the study: Later, an analysis showed that TCR beta chains associated with HLA were more clonally expanded than others that were equally common. DRB1 showed the most TCR associations and HLA-C the fewest in a later analysis, as rates varied by HLA locus. Later work associated around 18,000 TCR beta sequences with HLA alleles at 0.05 false discovery rate.

V lost 3 bases and J 9 bases, leaving 18 bases between the germline ends. In germline, CDR1 is MNHEY, CDR2 SMNVEV (reference sequence). The CDR3 extends over 15 amino acids. This clone was found once. What it binds is not known. PCR employed 60 Vbeta and 13 Jbeta primers. Original processing methods: A later analysis tallied tens of millions of unique TCR beta chains, some 10 million of them shared. Method: immunoSEQ multiplex PCR; TCRdb's copy keeps in-frame clones and lacks some. For V, J and clone size, that table is used; D and trimming come from the DNA. The data contain roughly 180,000 clones, more than 65% of them singletons.

Sample: PBMCs. The clonotype originates from a woman aged 25 to 45 in good health and CMV-seropositive. The rearrangement links TRBV27 to TRBJ2-1, with a possible D match to TRBD1 (6 bases). CDR3 DNA: TGTGCCAGCAGTTTTCGGTCTCGAGGGGGTAGTGAGCAGTTCTTC. It translates to CASSFRSRGGSEQFF.